This T cell receptor (beta chain) emerged from a study of T-cell reconstitution after alpha-beta-depleted transplantation in children. General study findings and limits: Reportedly, roughly two months post-transplant, alpha-beta T cells arose from several hundred expanded graft clones.

Remarks on this clonotype: Its antigen remains unknown.

CDR3 length: 16 amino acids. With 3 bases clipped from V and 1 base from J, the junction kept 3 bases outside the gene matches. CDR1 and CDR2 from the germline V gene are SGHRS and YFSETQ. Construction of the TCRbeta library involved unique molecular identifiers. MiXCR, applied by TCRdb to the PCR reads, yields one record per CDR3 protein. This table has 670,000 or so distinct CDR3 sequences, 13% appearing once. This chain uses TRBV5-1 with TRBJ2-2, with 10 positions matching TRBD2. The sequences come from PBMCs, collected before TCRalphabeta/CD19-depleted stem cell transplant. The origin of this receptor is a girl aged 2-9 years with congenital amegakaryocytic thrombocytopenia, due to receive a stem cell transplant. The CDR3 reads CASSSLAGQNTGELFF. For the CDR3, the DNA is TGCGCCAGCAGCTCACTAGCGGGACAGAACACCGGGGAGCTGTTTTTT.